What follows are 9 T cell receptor beta chains derived from one specimen sequenced in a study of T cells after posttransplantation cyclophosphamide. Sequencing used immunoSEQ multiplex PCR; TCRdb keeps in-frame clones, though not all of them. The data contain tens of thousands of clones, around 84% of them seen just once; the ten biggest clones take up 2.8%. Material: PBMCs. All receptors derive from a man aged 30 to 39 with a blood cancer, CMV-positive, and with a related stem cell donor.

This clone has more than one count but fewer than ten. This chain joins TRBV30 and TRBJ1-2; no definite D call. CDR3 size: 14 residues. Germline V gene lookup returns CDR1 GTSNPN and CDR2 SVGIG (reference sequence). V shed 3 bases and J shed 5 bases, with 16 bases lying between them. CDR3 bases: TGTGCCTGGAGGCCCTTTACAGCCCCTTATGGCTACACCTTC. It codes for CAWRPFTAPYGYTF.

This clone came up once. V gene TRBV28 combines with J gene TRBJ2-1; 10 bases align to TRBD2. Per germline, CDR1 MDHEN and CDR2 SYDVKM. V shed 5 bases and J 7 bases; nucleotides not matched to a gene: 17. This CDR3 is 18 amino acids long. CDR3 protein: CASSLPSATSGIQNEQFF. The CDR3 DNA is TGTGCCAGCAGTCTCCCTTCGGCTACTAGCGGGATCCAAAATGAGCAGTTCTTC.

This clone showed up just a few times. The chain links TRBV5-4 to TRBJ2-1, with a tentative D call TRBD2 (7 bases). This CDR3 region has 15 residues. The V gene lost 4 bases and the J gene lost 10 bases, with 21 bases spanning the gap. Germline loops: CDR1 SGHNT, CDR2 YYREEE (reference sequence). The CDR3 is CASSPSRGALSEQFF. The DNA for the CDR3 is TGTGCCAGCAGCCCTAGCCGGGGGGCCCTCAGCGAGCAGTTCTTC.

The rearrangement links TRBV29-1 to TRBJ1-1, with D unresolved. Germline V gene sequence: CDR1 SQVTM, CDR2 ANQGSEA. CDR3 length equals 13 residues. The ends were cut back, 5 bases at V and 0 bases at J, with 10 bases in the middle. CDR3 bases: TGCAGCGTTTGGGTGGGCTTGAACACTGAAGCTTTCTTT. This translates into CSVWVGLNTEAFF.

The V gene is TRBV19, the J gene TRBJ1-5; possible D gene TRBD1, 5 bases. The CDR3 loop spans 13 amino acids. V was pared by 5 bases and J by 6 bases, with 11 bases between. Germline loops: CDR1 LNHDA, CDR2 SQIVND (reference sequence). The CDR3, as DNA: TGTGCCAGTAGTTTGCAGGGTGGTCAGCCCCAGCATTTT. Its translation: CASSLQGGQPQHF.

This chain links TRBV11-2 with TRBJ2-1; a weak D match, TRBD1 (7 bases). Deletions cut 2 bases from V and 6 bases from J, with 14 bases between. The germline V gene encodes CDR1 SGHAT and CDR2 FQNNGV. The length of the CDR3 is 15 residues. CDR3 residues: CASSLLYQGGNEQFF. DNA of the CDR3: TGTGCCAGCAGCTTATTGTATCAGGGGGGCAATGAGCAGTTCTTC. The whole variable domain, filled in from reference TRBV11-2 and TRBJ2-1, reads EAGVAQSPRYKIIEKRQSVAFWCNPISGHATLYWYQQILGQGPKLLIQFQNNGVVDDSQLPKDRFSAERLKGVDSTLKIQPAKLEDSAVYLCASSLLYQGGNEQFFGPGTRLTVL.

CDR3 sequence: CASSLSTGGDYGYTF. The CDR3 nucleotides are TGTGCCAGCAGCTTATCGACAGGGGGCGACTATGGCTACACCTTC. The chain has TRBV7-6 and TRBJ1-2; 10 nucleotides align to TRBD1. Losses at the gene ends were 2 bases for V and 3 bases for J; bases not matched to a gene: 3. CDR1 is SGHVS, CDR2 FNYEAQ, per germline. The CDR3 contains 15 residues.

The gene calls are TRBV6-6 and TRBJ1-2; 9 bases match TRBD1. Germline loops: CDR1 MNHNY, CDR2 SVGAGI (reference sequence). J was trimmed by 2 bases and V by 10 bases; bases with no gene match: 11. This CDR3 comprises 15 residues. The CDR3 protein is CATYLGQGQNYGYTF. CDR3 DNA: TGTGCCACCTACCTTGGACAGGGGCAAAACTATGGCTACACCTTC.

The chain recombines TRBV7-2 with TRBJ2-1, with 11 bases fitting TRBD2. In germline, CDR1 is SGHTA, CDR2 FQGNSA. This CDR3 is 15 amino acids long. V shed 6 bases, J shed 6 bases, and the junction held 7 bases outside the gene matches. CDR3 sequence reads: CASRFLAGGVNEQFF. Written as DNA, the CDR3 is TGTGCCAGCAGATTCTTAGCGGGAGGGGTCAATGAGCAGTTCTTC. The complete variable domain, with remaining parts taken from reference TRBV7-2 and TRBJ2-1, reads GAGVSQSPSNKVTEKGKDVELRCDPISGHTALYWYRQSLGQGLEFLIYFQGNSAPDKSGLPSDRFSAERTGGSVSTLTIQRTQQEDSAVYLCASRFLAGGVNEQFFGPGTRLTVL.